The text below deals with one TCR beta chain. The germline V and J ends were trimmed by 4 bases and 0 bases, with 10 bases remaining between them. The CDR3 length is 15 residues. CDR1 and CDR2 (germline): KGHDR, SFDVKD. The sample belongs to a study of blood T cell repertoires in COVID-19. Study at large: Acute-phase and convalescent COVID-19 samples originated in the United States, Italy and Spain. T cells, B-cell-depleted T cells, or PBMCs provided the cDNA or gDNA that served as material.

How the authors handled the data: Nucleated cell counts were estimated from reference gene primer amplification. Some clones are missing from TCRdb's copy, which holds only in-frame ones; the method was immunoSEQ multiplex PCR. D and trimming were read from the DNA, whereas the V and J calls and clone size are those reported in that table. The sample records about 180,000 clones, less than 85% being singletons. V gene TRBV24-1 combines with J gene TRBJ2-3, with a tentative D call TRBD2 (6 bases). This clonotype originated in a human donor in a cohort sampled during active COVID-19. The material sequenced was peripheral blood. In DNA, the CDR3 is TGTGCCACCAGTGACCCGGGGGAAAGCACAGATACGCAGTATTTT. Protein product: CATSDPGESTDTQYF.